The rows below give T cell receptor beta chains drawn from one sample of a study of T cell changes during pregnancy in multiple sclerosis. Profiled with immunoSEQ multiplex PCR; TCRdb holds only in-frame clones, not every one. The sample lists 36,000 or so clones; over 80% were seen once. Sequencing was performed on PBMCs (not recorded whether the cells were cultured). The receptors here all came from a female donor with multiple sclerosis, enrolled in a pregnancy study. Each CDR3 is given with its conserved first and last residue. Clone size is not always given. Where it is, it says once, few, many or a class for expanded clones.

size | V | CDR3
- | TRBV25-1 | CASSDGSYNEQFF
- | TRBV5-4 | CASSSPGGRTDTQYF
- | TRBV4-1 | CASGQGYGYTF
- | TRBV7-6 | CASSFLAQETQYF
few | TRBV7-3 | CASSPGGENTEAFF
- | TRBV7-9 | CASSLQGAGEQYF
- | TRBV28 | CASSLTKQPQHF
- | TRBV28 | CASSRNRRQGRGYYNEQFF
- | TRBV2 | CASSDLGASYNEQFF
- | TRBV9 | CASSPHYEQYF
- | TRBV19 | CASSIFREGNQPQHF
- | TRBV21-1 | CASDRLAHISYEQYF
- | TRBV7-3 | CASSFGGNTGELFF
- | TRBV30 | CAWSKNDARSPQHF
once | TRBV5-6 | CASSLLGEGANVLTF
once | TRBV11-3 | CASSLRSGVGEDEQFF
- | TRBV6-1 | CASSDLTSGRGGTDTQYF
- | TRBV10-3 | CAITGVDTDTQYF
- | TRBV4-1 | CASSQPGQGVNEQFF
- | TRBV4-3 | CASSQDPSGNPDTQYF
once | TRBV4-2 | CASSQELPWDPQETQYF
- | TRBV7-8 | CASSLAYPGQGEMGANVLTF
- | TRBV27 | CASSFRGQDNEQYF
once | TRBV7-9 | CASSEGLKGNTEAFF
- | TRBV7-9 | CASSFHRENGYTF
- | TRBV7-7 | CASSPLSLSSYNEQFF
- | TRBV19 | CASSIEVAGGVFSEQFF
- | TRBV27 | CASSSWRNEQYF
- | TRBV5-4 | CASSLATGELFF
- | TRBV30 | CAWNRDRALSGANVLTF
- | TRBV29-1 | CSVAQGTHEQYF
once | TRBV25-1 | CATHRDANTGELFF
- | TRBV2 | CASKAGSPLSGANVLTF
once | TRBV5-5 | CASSLRWQGATEQYF
- | TRBV19 | CASSIGGPGNIQYF
- | TRBV5-1 | CASSLGPGDRAPNSGGYTF
- | TRBV19 | CASDGGTLNTEAFF
- | TRBV30 | CAWTRTSATEKLFF
- | TRBV6-4 | CASSDSTGGSNEQFF
- | TRBV10-2 | CASSLDGYTEAFF
- | TRBV19 | CASSGPGLAGIEQFF
- | TRBV7-2 | CASSFLLQRYYNEQFF
- | TRBV18 | CASSPGPGETQYF
- | TRBV5-1 | CASSLAKGGGSYEQYF
- | TRBV5-1 | CASSLARGNEQFF
- | TRBV11-3 | CASSLDTARFNQETQYF
- | TRBV5-1 | CASSLDPLAISYEQYF
- | TRBV6-1 | CASSELAGGADTQYF
- | TRBV6-4 | CASSEGTSGSGANVLTF
- | TRBV7-2 | CASSLIRGTDTQYF
- | TRBV18 | CASSPFGLDTEAFF
- | TRBV7-2 | CASSLDSYSNQPQHF
- | TRBV4-1 | CASSHTPGTVQEKLFF
once | TRBV2 | CASSGDYFTDTQYF
- | TRBV6-5 | CASWRSGNTIYF
- | TRBV9 | CASSAGLRSEKLFF